What follows are 25 T cell receptor beta chains derived from one specimen sequenced in a study of vaccination and CD4 T cells after COVID-19. Indicated treatment: roughly 10-day PBMC culture with coronavirus spike peptide pools or control peptides (ViraFEST assay). What these receptors recognize is not known. Sequencing of DNA taken from cultured CD4+ T cells relied on the Oncomine TCR Beta short-read assay. A single record per CDR3 protein comes from TCRdb applying MiXCR to the PCR reads. The table has 20,000 to 25,000 distinct CDR3 sequences, 55% to 70% seen once. The specimen comprised CD4+ T cells from blood, cultured in vitro, sampled after SARS-CoV-2 vaccination. These receptors were taken from a human donor who received a COVID-19 vaccine.

V and J are TRBV6-2 or TRBV6-3 and TRBJ1-6, with D hard to call. The CDR3 runs to 17 residues. Trimming pared 7 bases from V and 0 bases from J, leaving 16 bases between. Germline assignment: CDR1 MNHEY and CDR2 SVGEGT. In nucleotides, the CDR3 is TGTGCCAGCACCTTTCAATGGACGAGCTCCTATAATTCACCCCTCCACTTT. It specifies CASTFQWTSSYNSPLHF.

In its sample, this clonotype was seen a few times. This CDR3 reads CASSESGTMNTEAFF. In nucleotides, the CDR3 is TGTGCCAGCAGTGAATCTGGGACCATGAACACTGAAGCTTTCTTT. This chain links TRBV25-1 with TRBJ1-1; D possibly corresponds to TRBD1 (5 bases). Trimming shortened V by 1 base and J by 0 bases, and 9 bases separated the two germline ends. In germline, CDR1 is MGHDK, CDR2 SYGVNS. The CDR3 extends over 15 amino acids. Looking up the rest from reference TRBV25-1 and TRBJ1-1 gives the full variable domain: EADIYQTPRYLVIGTGKKITLECSQTMGHDKMYWYQQDPGMELHLIHYSYGVNSTEKGDLSSESTVSRIRTEHFPLTLESARPSHTSQYLCASSESGTMNTEAFFGQGTRLTVV.

The chain recombines TRBV27 with TRBJ2-3, with D uncertain. The CDR3 sequence is 14 residues long. Per germline, CDR1 MNHEY and CDR2 SMNVEV (reference sequence). V lost 6 bases, J lost 0 bases, and 10 bases lay in between. CDR3 loop: CASRRHPSTDTQYF. The DNA of the CDR3 is TGTGCCAGCAGACGGCATCCTAGCACAGATACGCAGTATTTT.

V and J are TRBV12-3 or TRBV12-4 and TRBJ1-4; D might be TRBD1 (5 bases). Between the trimmed V and J ends, which lost 5 bases and 8 bases, there was a span of 12 bases. The CDR3 has 13 amino acids. For the CDR3, the DNA is TGTGCCAGCAGTCCCAGGGAGGGCGAAAAACTGTTTTTT. Its translation is CASSPREGEKLFF.

The gene calls are TRBV6-1 and TRBJ2-3, with D possibly being TRBD2 (6 bases). Trimming removed 2 bases from V and 5 bases from J, with 11 bases in between. This CDR3 is 14 amino acids long. The germline CDR1 and CDR2 sequences are MNHNS and SASEGT. CDR3 sequence reads: CASSEWRGGDTQYF. In DNA, the CDR3 is TGTGCCAGCAGTGAATGGAGGGGAGGAGATACGCAGTATTTT.

This chain joins TRBV6-1 and TRBJ2-7, with D possibly matching TRBD2 (8 bases). This CDR3 is 20 amino acids long. The V end was cut by 4 bases, the J end by 2 bases, with 30 bases between. The V gene's germline CDR1 is MNHNS and CDR2 SASEGT. The CDR3 reads CASSGKQGKGSGGGTYEQYF. CDR3 in DNA: TGTGCCAGCAGTGGAAAACAGGGGAAAGGGAGCGGGGGAGGCACCTACGAGCAGTACTTC.

V gene TRBV19 combines with J gene TRBJ1-4, with a weak D call TRBD1 (6 bases). The germline V gene has CDR1 LNHDA and CDR2 SQIVND (reference sequence). Between the trimmed V and J ends, which lost 10 bases and 7 bases, there was a span of 19 bases. This CDR3 comprises 14 residues. Here the CDR3 DNA reads TGTGCCACCCAGAGGGGGGCTGGCAGTGAAAAACTGTTTTTT. The encoded protein is CATQRGAGSEKLFF.

The V call is TRBV6-1, the J call TRBJ2-1; D ambiguous. CDR3 length: 11 amino acids. The V end lost 6 bases, the J end lost 7 bases, and 7 bases lay between the germline ends. The V gene's germline CDR1 is MNHNS and CDR2 SASEGT. CDR3 nucleotide sequence: TGTGCCAGCAGCCGATCTAATGAGCAGTTCTTC. Encoded protein: CASSRSNEQFF.

The chain combines TRBV21-1 with TRBJ2-5; TRBD1 is the table's D call, not checked against the DNA. TRBV21-1 is listed as a pseudogene. CDR3 length: 16 residues. CDR3 sequence reads: CASSKVRAAPRGTQYF. DNA of the CDR3: TGTGCCAGCAGCAAAGTAAGGGCAGCACCTAGGGGGACCCAGTACTTC.

The chain links TRBV27 to TRBJ1-2; 8 bases are shared with TRBD1. V lost 6 bases to trimming and J lost 2 bases; unmatched junction nucleotides: 5. The CDR3 is 14 amino acids. Germline loops: CDR1 MNHEY, CDR2 SMNVEV (reference sequence). The CDR3 loop is CASRKQGGNYGYTF. The CDR3, as DNA: TGTGCCAGCAGAAAACAGGGGGGCAACTATGGCTACACCTTC.

This clonotype was observed a few times. J is TRBJ1-5 and V is TRBV5-1; the match to TRBD1 covers 8 bases. This CDR3 contains 16 residues. V lost 4 bases, J lost 2 bases, and 8 bases stayed unmatched. Germline V gene lookup returns CDR1 SGHRS and CDR2 YFSETQ. The CDR3, as DNA: TGCGCCAGCAGCCCCTCGCCGGGACAGGGCAATCAGCCCCAGCATTTT. This encodes CASSPSPGQGNQPQHF.

In this sample, this clonotype turned up a few times. The rearrangement links TRBV24-1 to TRBJ1-2; the D is unclear. The CDR3 has 16 residues. The germline V gene encodes CDR1 KGHDR and CDR2 SFDVKD. Deletions cut 1 base from V and 3 bases from J, with 14 bases between. The CDR3 protein is CATSDFWEGDDYGYTF. The DNA of the CDR3 is TGTGCCACCAGTGATTTCTGGGAGGGTGACGACTATGGCTACACCTTC.

The V and J genes are TRBV20-1 and TRBJ2-5; 15 bases are shared with TRBD2. J gave up 5 bases and V 5 bases, and 15 bases lay outside the gene matches. Per germline, CDR1 DFQATT and CDR2 SNEGSKA (reference sequence). The length of the CDR3 is 18 residues. CDR3 residues: CSALGGRTSGGASETQYF. The DNA for the CDR3 is TGCAGTGCTCTAGGGGGCCGGACTAGCGGGGGGGCCTCGGAGACCCAGTACTTC.

The chain joins TRBV20-1 to TRBJ2-3; 7 bases map to TRBD2. Germline CDR1 DFQATT, CDR2 SNEGSKA (reference sequence). The junction had 4 bases not matched to a gene; V was cut back by 1 base and J by 6 bases. The CDR3 sequence is 13 residues long. The CDR3 sequence is CSARGERGDTQYF. DNA of the CDR3: TGCAGTGCTAGAGGGGAGCGGGGTGATACGCAGTATTTT.

This sequence joins TRBV19 and TRBJ2-7, with D unclear. CDR1 LNHDA and CDR2 SQIVND come from the germline V gene (reference sequence). The CDR3 is made up of 15 amino acids. Trimming cost V 5 bases and J 2 bases, with 16 bases left between them. CDR3 in DNA: TGTGCCAGTAGTCCGTCGAGGCAGCCTCCCTACGAGCAGTACTTC. Translating it yields CASSPSRQPPYEQYF.

The chain uses TRBV12-3 or TRBV12-4 and TRBJ1-1; D is perhaps TRBD1 (6 bases). The germline V and J ends were trimmed by 2 bases and 7 bases, with 17 bases remaining between them. The CDR3 loop spans 15 amino acids. CDR3 region: CASSLSGGRGNEAFF. The CDR3 DNA is TGTGCCAGCAGTTTATCGGGGGGTAGGGGGAATGAAGCTTTCTTT.

The chain joins TRBV6-5 to TRBJ2-5; D unclear. This CDR3 region has 13 residues. Trimming took 2 bases from V and 5 from J, leaving 9 bases between them. The germline CDR1 and CDR2 sequences are MNHEY and SVGAGI. The CDR3 loop is CASSYTEVETQYF. For the CDR3, the DNA is TGTGCCAGCAGTTACACGGAAGTGGAGACCCAGTACTTC.

V and J are TRBV30 and TRBJ1-1, with D uncertain. The V end was cut by 1 base, the J end by 3 bases, with 9 bases between. The CDR3 runs to 13 residues. Germline CDR1 is GTSNPN and CDR2 is SVGIG (reference sequence). The CDR3 reads CAWSGNLDTEAFF. The DNA of the CDR3 is TGTGCCTGGAGTGGAAACTTGGACACTGAAGCTTTCTTT.

This clonotype was counted a few times. V gene TRBV25-1 combines with J gene TRBJ2-1; D gene ambiguous. The CDR3 runs to 12 residues. CDR1 is MGHDK, CDR2 SYGVNS, per germline. V was clipped by 3 bases and J by 7 bases, with 7 bases between them. This CDR3 reads CASSDKWNEQFF. DNA of the CDR3: TGTGCCAGCAGTGACAAGTGGAATGAGCAGTTCTTC.

The chain recombines TRBV20-1 with TRBJ1-6, with D maybe TRBD1 (6 bases). From germline, CDR1 is DFQATT and CDR2 SNEGSKA (reference sequence). V dropped 6 bases and J dropped 0 bases, with 15 bases sitting between them. The CDR3 is 16 amino acids. CDR3 amino acids: CSASRTASSYNSPLHF. The CDR3 DNA reads TGCAGTGCCAGTCGGACAGCTAGCTCCTATAATTCACCCCTCCACTTT.

This clonotype was seen a few times. This chain joins TRBV6-1 and TRBJ1-1; D remains unclear. This CDR3 is 15 amino acids long. Germline V gene data show CDR1 as MNHNS and CDR2 as SASEGT. The V end lost 5 bases, the J end lost 3 bases, and 16 bases lay between the germline ends. CDR3 loop: CASSRSGVRYTEAFF. The DNA for the CDR3 is TGTGCCAGCAGTCGAAGCGGGGTTCGGTACACTGAAGCTTTCTTT.

This clonotype was recorded once. This chain uses TRBV12-3 or TRBV12-4 with TRBJ1-3, with TRBD1 as a possible D gene (6 bases). Trimming removed 3 bases at V and 4 bases at J, with 13 bases between. The CDR3 sequence is 15 residues long. The CDR3 here is CASSLNQGTGNTIYF. The CDR3 DNA follows: TGTGCCAGCAGTTTGAATCAGGGGACAGGAAACACCATATATTTT.

This clonotype was detected only a few times. The chain uses TRBV4-1 and TRBJ2-3; 7 bases map to TRBD1. The CDR3 is made up of 14 amino acids. V was clipped by 7 bases and J by 5 bases; unmatched bases: 9. The germline CDR1 and CDR2 sequences are MGHRA and YSYEKL. CDR3 in amino acids: CASNQRTGVDTQYF. The DNA of the CDR3 is TGCGCCAGCAACCAGAGGACAGGAGTAGATACGCAGTATTTT.

This sequence joins TRBV7-8 and TRBJ2-1; maybe TRBD2 (5 bases). The ends were cut back, 1 base at V and 9 bases at J, with 10 bases in the middle. The germline CDR1 and CDR2 sequences are SGHVS and FQNEAQ. The CDR3 loop spans 13 amino acids. The CDR3 DNA follows: TGTGCCAGCAGCTTAGGTGAGGGATCTGAGCAGTTCTTC. This encodes CASSLGEGSEQFF. The full variable domain, with the rest looked up from reference TRBV7-8 and TRBJ2-1, is GAGVSQSPRYKVAKRGQDVALRCDPISGHVSLFWYQQALGQGPEFLTYFQNEAQLDKSGLPSDRFFAERPEGSVSTLKIQRTQQEDSAVYLCASSLGEGSEQFFGPGTRLTVL.

The chain links TRBV20-1 to TRBJ2-3; TRBD2 aligns across 8 bases. There are 14 residues in the CDR3. J was trimmed by 1 base and V by 6 bases; bases with no gene match: 6. Germline V gene data show CDR1 as DFQATT and CDR2 as SNEGSKA (reference sequence). Here the CDR3 reads CSAVAGRGTDTQYF. Here the CDR3 DNA reads TGCAGTGCCGTAGCGGGGCGGGGCACAGATACGCAGTATTTT.